The clone carrying this TCR beta chain was recorded only once. Antigen specificity is unknown. Researchers grouped second doses given at about 4 or about 12 weeks into one pool. This specimen comes from a study of T cell responses to AZD1222 COVID-19 vaccine. Study findings and constraints: Epitopes outside B.1.351 and B.1.1.7 mutated regions reportedly drew nearly half of spike TCRs.

Libraries were prepared by immunoSEQ multiplex PCR; TCRdb keeps only in-frame clonotypes and omits some of them. The repertoire holds about 140,000 clones, with 88% as singletons. The material was peripheral blood, obtained 28 days after the second AZD1222 dose. The clonotype was recovered from an adult who received the AZD1222 COVID-19 vaccine.

The CDR3 loop is CASSLTANTGELFF. The CDR3 DNA reads TGTGCCAGCAGCCTGACTGCGAACACCGGGGAGCTGTTTTTT. The genes are TRBV7-9 and TRBJ2-2; D unresolved. The germline V gene has CDR1 SEHNR and CDR2 FQNEAQ (reference sequence). Trimming left V 5 bases short and J 0 bases short, with 7 bases between. The CDR3 is 14 residues long.